The 17 T cell receptor beta chains presented below share a single source sample, sequenced in a study of Ad26.COV2.S vaccination and SARS-CoV-2 variants. Noted treatment: roughly 19 received Ad26.COV2.S at low or high dose, single or two shots; about 5 received placebo; per-sample allocation not given. At day 63 after the first vaccine or placebo injection, samples were drawn. Sequenced by immunoSEQ multiplex PCR; TCRdb stores in-frame clones only, minus some. The table includes 350,000 to 450,000 clones, more than 75% detected once. The sequencing used peripheral blood, collected in a trial of Ad26.COV2.S vaccine versus placebo. The source is a person aged 18-65 years who received the Ad26.COV2.S COVID-19 vaccine or a placebo.

The chain uses TRBV9 and TRBJ2-5, with D perhaps TRBD1 (5 bases). The ends were cut back, 3 bases at V and 0 bases at J, with 12 bases in the middle. This CDR3 spans 15 amino acids. CDR1 and CDR2 from the germline V gene are SGDLS and YYNGEE. The CDR3 reads CASSGSGWNQETQYF. The CDR3 DNA reads as TGTGCCAGCAGCGGCTCAGGGTGGAACCAAGAGACCCAGTACTTC.

On this clone itself: The germline gene is not matched at one end of the junction; a read error may be the cause. The V call is TRBV7-7, the J call TRBJ1-1, with 11 bases lining up with TRBD1. This CDR3 is 16 amino acids long. CDR1 and CDR2 (germline): SSHAT, FNYEAQ (reference sequence). CDR3 bases: TGTGCTAGCAGCCCCGGGACAGGGGGGTTGAACACTGAAGCTTTCTTT. This sequence encodes CASSPGTGGLNTEAFF.

This CDR3 is CASSQDLGEASGGTYNEQFF. For the CDR3, the DNA is TGTGCCAGCAGCCAAGATCTTGGGGAGGCTAGCGGGGGGACTTACAATGAGCAGTTCTTC. V usage is TRBV4-2 and J usage is TRBJ2-1, with TRBD2 matching 11 bases. The CDR3 spans 20 residues. The germline CDR1 and CDR2 sequences are LGHNA and YNFKEQ. V trimming: 0 bases; J trimming: 4 bases; junction bases outside the gene matches: 14.

The chain employs TRBV2 and TRBJ2-3; D unclear. Trimming took off 4 bases at V and 7 bases at J, with 15 bases between the two ends. The germline CDR1 and CDR2 sequences are SNHLY and FYNNEI. The CDR3 runs to 14 residues. As DNA, the CDR3 is TGTGCCAGCAGTGGCCCTGGACCCGTGAATACGCAGTATTTT. The encoded protein is CASSGPGPVNTQYF.

This clone was counted only a few times. Additional DNA sequences in this sample encode the identical CDR3. The rearrangement uses TRBV6-6 and TRBJ2-7; no definite D call. The CDR3 has 12 amino acids. From germline, CDR1 is MNHNY and CDR2 SVGAGI (reference sequence). Trimming shortened V by 2 bases and J by 0 bases, and 2 bases separated the two germline ends. The CDR3 here is CASSYSSYEQYF. CDR3 DNA sequence: TGTGCCAGCAGTTACAGCTCCTACGAGCAGTACTTC.

This clone was counted a few times. The V call is TRBV30, the J call TRBJ2-2; D unresolved. Trimming left V 4 bases short and J 2 bases short, with 8 bases between. Per the germline V gene, CDR1 is GTSNPN and CDR2 is SVGIG (reference sequence). The CDR3 loop spans 13 amino acids. The DNA for the CDR3 is TGTGCCTGGATGGAACTAAACACCGGGGAGCTGTTTTTT. Translation gives CAWMELNTGELFF.

The chain combines TRBV5-4 with TRBJ2-7, with D perhaps assigned TRBD1 or TRBD2 (5 bases each). The CDR3 is 13 residues long. Trimming removed 2 bases at V and 5 bases at J, with 11 bases between. From germline, CDR1 is SGHNT and CDR2 YYREEE (reference sequence). CDR3 nucleotide sequence: TGTGCCAGCAGCTTCGGGGCGCCGAACGAGCAGTACTTC. Amino acid sequence: CASSFGAPNEQYF. Based on the CDR3 plus reference TRBV5-4 and TRBJ2-7, the full variable domain is ETGVTQSPTHLIKTRGQQVTLRCSSQSGHNTVSWYQQALGQGPQFIFQYYREEENGRGNFPPRFSGLQFPNYSSELNVNALELDDSALYLCASSFGAPNEQYFGPGTRLTVT.

This chain connects TRBV7-2 to TRBJ1-5; weak D call: TRBD1 (6 bases). The CDR3 loop spans 18 amino acids. V dropped 1 base and J dropped 2 bases, with 18 bases sitting between them. Germline-derived CDR1 and CDR2 are SGHTA and FQGNSA. The CDR3 sequence is CASSLGGTPYGGNQPQHF. In DNA form, the CDR3 reads TGTGCCAGCAGCTTAGGAGGGACACCATACGGAGGCAATCAGCCCCAGCATTTT.

The chain carries TRBV3-1 (or the pseudogene TRBV3-2) and TRBJ2-7, with D perhaps assigned TRBD1 or TRBD2 (7 bases each). CDR1 is LGHDT, CDR2 YNNKEL, per germline (reference sequence). V gave up 5 bases and J gave up 2 bases, with 13 bases separating them. The CDR3 has 14 amino acids. The CDR3 DNA reads as TGTGCCAGCAGCGTGAGCGGGACAGCCTACGAGCAGTACTTC. This sequence encodes CASSVSGTAYEQYF.

The chain is built from TRBV2 and TRBJ1-3; tentatively, D is TRBD1 (5 bases). Trimming shortened V by 6 bases and J by 4 bases, and 22 bases separated the two germline ends. The CDR3 covers 17 residues. Germline assignment: CDR1 SNHLY and CDR2 FYNNEI. CDR3 DNA: TGTGCCAGCAGCCCGCGCATTGTGGCAGGGAAGGGAAACACCATATATTTT. Translating it yields CASSPRIVAGKGNTIYF.

CDR3 region: CSVEDLQGSGYGYTF. The CDR3 DNA is TGCAGCGTTGAAGATCTTCAGGGATCGGGCTATGGCTACACCTTC. The genes are TRBV29-1 and TRBJ1-2; weak D call: TRBD1 (5 bases). Trimming took off 0 bases at V and 4 bases at J, with 15 bases between the two ends. The CDR3 loop spans 15 amino acids. The germline V gene has CDR1 SQVTM and CDR2 ANQGSEA.

The chain carries TRBV5-1 and TRBJ2-3; possible D gene TRBD1, 6 bases. Germline values: CDR1 SGHRS, CDR2 YFSETQ. The V and J ends lost 4 bases and 3 bases respectively, with 12 bases between them. This CDR3 is 14 amino acids long. The CDR3 DNA is TGCGCCAGCAGCAACACAGGGAAGACAGATACGCAGTATTTT. It is translated as CASSNTGKTDTQYF. Full variable domain (outside the CDR3, taken from reference TRBV5-1 and TRBJ2-3): KAGVTQTPRYLIKTRGQQVTLSCSPISGHRSVSWYQQTPGQGLQFLFEYFSETQRNKGNFPGRFSGRQFSNSRSEMNVSTLELGDSALYLCASSNTGKTDTQYFGPGTRLTVL.

The chain has TRBV6-6 and TRBJ2-3; D is possibly TRBD2 (6 bases). Germline CDR1 MNHNY, CDR2 SVGAGI (reference sequence). V lost 7 bases, J lost 8 bases, and 16 bases lay in between. The CDR3 covers 13 residues. CDR3 protein: CASTTPGVGTQYF. CDR3 sequence (DNA): TGTGCCAGCACTACTCCGGGGGTTGGTACGCAGTATTTT.

The chain has TRBV2 and TRBJ2-5, with a weak D call TRBD2 (6 bases). The germline V gene has CDR1 SNHLY and CDR2 FYNNEI. This CDR3 contains 15 residues. V dropped 6 bases and J dropped 2 bases, with 16 bases sitting between them. CDR3 nucleotide sequence: TGTGCCAGCAGAGCAAGCCGTAGCGGTCAAGAGACCCAGTACTTC. Protein: CASRASRSGQETQYF.

The chain couples TRBV6-5 to TRBJ1-4; D gene ambiguous. Trimming removed 4 bases at V and 7 bases at J, with 7 bases between. The CDR3 loop spans 12 amino acids. Germline V gives CDR1 MNHEY, CDR2 SVGAGI. This CDR3 reads CASSSVPEKLFF. The CDR3 region has the DNA TGTGCCAGCAGTTCCGTCCCTGAAAAACTGTTTTTT.

The V and J genes are TRBV6-1 and TRBJ2-7, with TRBD2 matching over 8 bases. There are 15 residues in the CDR3. V shed 3 bases and J 4 bases; nucleotides not matched to a gene: 8. Per germline, CDR1 MNHNS and CDR2 SASEGT. CDR3 in DNA: TGTGCCAGCAGTGACCGGGAGCGGGGGTGGTACGAGCAGTACTTC. Protein product: CASSDRERGWYEQYF.

The chain couples TRBV11-2 to TRBJ2-5; 11 bases fit TRBD1. Germline V gene data show CDR1 as SGHAT and CDR2 as FQNNGV. The CDR3 is made up of 16 amino acids. The V and J ends lost 4 bases and 5 bases, in that order; junction bases with no gene match: 9. CDR3 nucleotide sequence: TGTGCCAGCAGCTACTCCGGGACAGGGGGTGAGGAGACCCAGTACTTC. Protein: CASSYSGTGGEETQYF.